The next 8 T cell receptor beta chains were all read from a single sample in a study of blood T cells in healthy people across ages. A second PCR of about 7 to 11 cycles used a sample-barcoded 5' primer and a J-beta primer mix. TCRdb reprocessed the 5' RACE reads via MiXCR and lists one record per CDR3 protein. The data hold 1.5 million to 2 million distinct CDR3 sequences, with around half observed a single time. The sequenced material came from blood. The receptors here all came from a woman in her thirties or forties in good health.

This chain connects TRBV4-3 to TRBJ1-2; 7 positions agree with TRBD1. The CDR3 extends over 18 amino acids. The germline V gene has CDR1 LGHNA and CDR2 YSLEER. After removal of 0 bases from V and 7 bases from J, the junction contained 17 bases not matched to a gene. In nucleotides, the CDR3 is TGCGCCAGCAGCCAAGAATGGGGTGGACCGGGACAGATGCTTGGCTACACCTTC. Translating it yields CASSQEWGGPGQMLGYTF.

The rearrangement uses TRBV5-1 and TRBJ2-5; 9 bases are a match to TRBD2. CDR1 and CDR2 (germline): SGHRS, YFSETQ. This CDR3 region has 17 residues. V gave up 2 bases and J gave up 0 bases; unmatched junction bases: 8. The CDR3 loop reads CASSLRRSGGNQETQYF. The CDR3, as DNA: TGCGCCAGCAGCTTACGTCGCAGCGGGGGGAACCAAGAGACCCAGTACTTC.

The J gene is TRBJ1-2, the V gene TRBV28; TRBD1 matches 8 bases. The V gene end was trimmed by 6 bases and the J gene end by 5 bases; junction bases not matched to a gene: 8. Germline assignment: CDR1 MDHEN and CDR2 SYDVKM. The CDR3 spans 14 residues. CDR3: CASSLAGGEYGYTF. CDR3 bases: TGTGCCAGCAGCCTCGCAGGGGGCGAATATGGCTACACCTTC.

The chain is built from TRBV20-1 and TRBJ2-3; tentative D call: TRBD2 (7 bases). CDR1 is DFQATT and CDR2 is SNEGSKA in the germline V gene (reference sequence). The CDR3 runs 16 residues. Trimming shortened V by 5 bases and J by 2 bases, and 20 bases separated the two germline ends. The CDR3, as DNA: TGCAGTGCTGCGGGGGCTAGCGACCGATACACAGATACGCAGTATTTT. Residues: CSAAGASDRYTDTQYF.

This clonotype was seen a handful of times. The DNA for the CDR3 is TGTGCCAGCAGCCAAGAGGTCCTAGCGGGTCCTGAGACCCAGTACTTC. As protein: CASSQEVLAGPETQYF. The chain combines TRBV4-2 with TRBJ2-5; 8 nucleotides align to TRBD2. The germline CDR1 and CDR2 sequences are LGHNA and YNFKEQ. Trimming took 0 bases from V and 5 from J; bases not matched to a gene: 8. The CDR3 is 16 residues long.

Regarding this clonotype: At one end, the junction sequence differs from germline, possibly due to a read error. The chain couples TRBV27 to TRBJ2-5, with 8 positions matching TRBD1. This CDR3 is built from 16 residues. Germline assignment: CDR1 MNHEY and CDR2 SMNVEV (reference sequence). Here the CDR3 reads CTSSPLDRGKRYEQYF. The CDR3, as DNA: TGTACCAGCAGTCCCTTAGACAGGGGTAAAAGGTATGAGCAGTACTTC.

The J gene is TRBJ2-1, the V gene TRBV4-1; 15 bases agree with TRBD2. This CDR3 has 17 amino acids. After removal of 5 bases from V and 7 bases from J, the junction contained 9 bases not matched to a gene. Germline loops: CDR1 MGHRA, CDR2 YSYEKL. CDR3: CASSSGLAGGYLNEQFF. In nucleotides, the CDR3 is TGCGCCAGCAGCTCGGGACTAGCGGGGGGCTACCTGAATGAGCAGTTCTTC.

The rearrangement links TRBV28 to TRBJ1-6; D is possibly TRBD1 (6 bases). V was cut by 7 bases and J by 8 bases, with 15 bases left in between. Per the germline V gene, CDR1 is MDHEN and CDR2 is SYDVKM. The length of the CDR3 is 14 residues. CDR3 bases: TGTGCCAGCACGAAAGGGGGTCTGGATTCACCCCTCCACTTT. Amino acid sequence: CASTKGGLDSPLHF.